One and the same sample provided the 24 T cell receptor beta chains below, sequenced in a study of cytomegalovirus exposure and HLA in healthy donors. The study ran its PCR with 60 Vbeta and 13 Jbeta primers. Assay: immunoSEQ multiplex PCR; the TCRdb copy retains only in-frame clones and omits some. The data show just under 70,000 clones, with 75% to 90% seen just once and 6.5% to 7% held by the top ten. Source material: PBMCs. The receptors come from a human donor in good health.

In this sample, this clone turned up a few times. The CDR3 protein is CSGGAGDEKLFF. As DNA, the CDR3 is TGCAGCGGTGGGGCAGGTGATGAAAAACTGTTTTTT. This chain connects TRBV29-1 to TRBJ1-4; possibly TRBD1 for D (5 bases). CDR3 length equals 12 residues. V was trimmed by 7 bases and J by 6 bases, leaving 12 bases between them. Germline lookup yields CDR1 SQVTM and CDR2 ANQGSEA.

The V gene is TRBV29-1, the J gene TRBJ2-5, with D unresolved. The CDR3 loop spans 11 amino acids. Germline V gene sequence: CDR1 SQVTM, CDR2 ANQGSEA. V shed 5 bases and J shed 3 bases, with 7 bases lying between them. CDR3 DNA: TGCAGCGTTCGTATAGAAGAGACCCAGTACTTC. The encoded protein is CSVRIEETQYF.

The CDR3 DNA is TGCGCCAGCAGCTTGGGCACCGGGTTTTCTAATTCACCCCTCCACTTT. Its translation: CASSLGTGFSNSPLHF. The genes are TRBV5-1 and TRBJ1-6; D is uncertain. Germline assignment: CDR1 SGHRS and CDR2 YFSETQ. V lost 0 bases and J lost 6, with 13 bases in between. The CDR3 spans 16 residues.

J is TRBJ2-5 and V is TRBV7-3; the match to TRBD1 covers 7 bases. The J call is in doubt because the DNA end fits TRBJ2-7 better. The CDR3 consists of 15 residues. In germline, CDR1 is SGHTA, CDR2 FQGTGA. This chain's CDR3 is CASSDTGAFSYEQYF. CDR3 nucleotides: TGTGCCAGCAGCGATACAGGGGCATTCTCCTACGAGCAGTACTTC.

This chain links TRBV5-4 with TRBJ2-3, with 16 bases identical to TRBD2. J lost 2 bases, V lost 4 bases, and 7 bases had no gene match. CDR3 length: 18 residues. CDR1 and CDR2 from the germline V gene are SGHNT and YYREEE (reference sequence). The CDR3 loop reads CASSGGLAGGSYTDTQYF. The CDR3 coding sequence is TGTGCCAGCAGCGGGGGACTAGCGGGGGGGTCTTACACAGATACGCAGTATTTT. The full variable domain, in which reference TRBV5-4 and TRBJ2-3 provide the parts outside the CDR3, is ETGVTQSPTHLIKTRGQQVTLRCSSQSGHNTVSWYQQALGQGPQFIFQYYREEENGRGNFPPRFSGLQFPNYSSELNVNALELDDSALYLCASSGGLAGGSYTDTQYFGPGTRLTVL.

The gene calls are TRBV19 and TRBJ2-5; 11 bases are shared with TRBD2. Germline trimming cut 4 bases from V and 1 base from J; bases unmatched to any gene: 5. This CDR3 is 16 amino acids long. Germline V gives CDR1 LNHDA, CDR2 SQIVND (reference sequence). The CDR3 loop reads CASSRLAGTVQETQYF. In nucleotides, the CDR3 is TGTGCCAGTAGTAGACTAGCGGGGACTGTCCAAGAGACCCAGTACTTC. The full variable domain, in which reference TRBV19 and TRBJ2-5 provide the parts outside the CDR3, is DGGITQSPKYLFRKEGQNVTLSCEQNLNHDAMYWYRQDPGQGLRLIYYSQIVNDFQKGDIAEGYSVSREKKESFPLTVTSAQKNPTAFYLCASSRLAGTVQETQYFGPGTRLLVL.

The chain joins TRBV19 to TRBJ2-1; TRBD1 might be the D (6 bases). Trimming cost V 8 bases and J 1 base, with 15 bases left between them. The CDR3 has 15 residues. The germline gives CDR1 LNHDA, CDR2 SQIVND (reference sequence). The CDR3 nucleotides read TGTGCCAGTTCCGATAGGGGGTCATCCTACAATGAGCAGTTCTTC. It encodes CASSDRGSSYNEQFF.

V gene TRBV7-2 combines with J gene TRBJ2-1; D uncertain. This CDR3 has 11 residues. Germline assignment: CDR1 SGHTA and CDR2 FQGNSA. The V end was cut by 7 bases, the J end by 8 bases, with 9 bases between. CDR3 coding DNA: TGTGCCAGCACCGTTGACTATGAGCAGTTCTTC. Protein product: CASTVDYEQFF.

The chain uses TRBV5-6 and TRBJ1-1, with D perhaps TRBD1 (6 bases). The V gene's germline CDR1 is SGHDT and CDR2 YYEEEE. Deletions cut 1 base from V and 3 bases from J, with 10 bases between. CDR3 length equals 14 residues. The CDR3 region has the DNA TGTGCCAGCAGCTTGATCAGGGGAGACACTGAAGCTTTCTTT. This gives the protein CASSLIRGDTEAFF.

The chain is built from TRBV11-2 and TRBJ1-6; no definite D call. The CDR3 extends over 13 amino acids. Trimming cost V 5 bases and J 7 bases, with 9 bases left between them. Germline loops: CDR1 SGHAT, CDR2 FQNNGV. The CDR3 region is CASSPNPNSPLHF. The CDR3, as DNA: TGTGCCAGCAGCCCTAACCCAAATTCACCCCTCCACTTT.

V usage is TRBV15 and J usage is TRBJ1-2; D is undetermined. Germline values: CDR1 LNHNV, CDR2 YYDKDF (reference sequence). The CDR3 sequence is 14 residues long. Deletions cut 0 bases from V and 3 bases from J, with 8 bases between. CDR3 amino acids: CATSRDYEDYGYTF. CDR3 DNA sequence: TGTGCCACCAGCAGAGATTATGAGGACTATGGCTACACCTTC.

This chain uses TRBV21-1 with TRBJ1-1; TRBD1 is the table's D call and was not checked against the DNA. TRBV21-1 is a listed pseudogene. The CDR3 is 12 amino acids. In nucleotides, the CDR3 is TGTGCCAGCAGGGCAACGAACACTGAAGCTTTCTTT. Its protein product is CASRATNTEAFF.

The chain links TRBV6-1 to TRBJ2-1; 9 bases fit TRBD1. The CDR3 spans 15 residues. Germline CDR1 is MNHNS and CDR2 is SASEGT. V shed 5 bases, J shed 9 bases, and the junction held 11 bases outside the gene matches. Here the CDR3 reads CASSSYPGQGGEQFF. In DNA, the CDR3 is TGTGCCAGCAGTTCGTATCCGGGACAGGGAGGTGAGCAGTTCTTC.

This clone has just one count. A junction end diverges from the germline sequence, so it may reflect a read error. This CDR3 is CASSSQAGGRDTQYF. As DNA, the CDR3 is TGTGCTAGCAGCTCACAAGCGGGGGGGCGGGATACGCAGTATTTT. The rearrangement links TRBV7-7 to TRBJ2-3; the match to TRBD2 covers 10 bases. CDR3 size: 15 residues. CDR1 is SSHAT, CDR2 FNYEAQ, per germline (reference sequence).

With respect to this clone: Mismatch with germline at one junction end may stem from a read error. This sequence joins TRBV5-6 and TRBJ1-2, with TRBD1 identical over 11 bases. Germline values: CDR1 SGHDT, CDR2 YYEEEE. This CDR3 spans 15 amino acids. For the CDR3, the DNA is TGTGCCAGCAGCTCCGCGGAAGGGACAGGGGGAGGCTACCCCTTC. It translates to CASSSAEGTGGGYPF.

The chain carries TRBV7-9 and TRBJ1-2; D remains unclear. The V gene lost 8 bases and the J gene lost 10 bases, with 17 bases spanning the gap. Germline V CDR1 and CDR2: SEHNR, FQNEAQ (reference sequence). The CDR3 extends over 12 amino acids. The CDR3 DNA reads TGTGCCAGCCAGTTAGCGGACCAGGCCTACACCTTC. Protein product: CASQLADQAYTF.

The V gene is TRBV19, the J gene TRBJ2-7; possible D gene TRBD1, 6 bases. CDR3 length equals 14 residues. The V end lost 3 bases, the J end lost 6 bases, and 15 bases lay between the germline ends. Germline V CDR1 and CDR2: LNHDA, SQIVND (reference sequence). The CDR3 loop reads CASSIWGLVREQYF. The DNA for the CDR3 is TGTGCCAGTAGTATCTGGGGGCTGGTCCGCGAGCAGTACTTC.

Only one count was recorded for this clone. The CDR3 bases are TGTGCCAGCAGTTCCCAGAGGGTGAACACCGGGGAGCTGTTTTTT. It encodes CASSSQRVNTGELFF. The chain uses TRBV6-6 and TRBJ2-2; D may be TRBD2 (5 bases). The V gene's germline CDR1 is MNHNY and CDR2 SVGAGI (reference sequence). The germline V and J ends were trimmed by 4 bases and 1 base, with 10 bases remaining between them. The CDR3 totals 15 residues.

The chain recombines TRBV6-1 with TRBJ2-7, with D unresolved. V gave up 4 bases and J gave up 3 bases, with 10 bases separating them. The V gene's germline CDR1 is MNHNS and CDR2 SASEGT. The CDR3 has 13 amino acids. Written as DNA, the CDR3 is TGTGCCAGCAGTGCCGGGTTCCTCTACGAGCAGTACTTC. Its translation is CASSAGFLYEQYF.

J is TRBJ2-3 and V is TRBV19; 7 positions agree with TRBD2. With 0 bases clipped from V and 3 bases from J, the junction kept 12 bases outside the gene matches. The CDR3 runs to 18 residues. CDR1 is LNHDA and CDR2 is SQIVND in the germline V gene (reference sequence). CDR3: CASSIDRVGGRNTDTQYF. The DNA of the CDR3 is TGTGCCAGTAGTATAGATCGGGTCGGGGGGAGGAATACAGATACGCAGTATTTT.

This chain links TRBV6-6 with TRBJ2-7, with 7 nucleotides matching TRBD1. CDR3 length: 14 amino acids. V lost 5 bases, J lost 3 bases, and 7 bases stayed unmatched. The V gene's germline CDR1 is MNHNY and CDR2 SVGAGI (reference sequence). Here the CDR3 reads CASSGWDSLYEQYF. In DNA form, the CDR3 reads TGTGCCAGCAGTGGATGGGACAGTCTCTACGAGCAGTACTTC.

This clone was detected many times. J is TRBJ2-3 and V is TRBV6-1, with D hard to call. This CDR3 contains 12 residues. CDR1 MNHNS and CDR2 SASEGT come from the germline V gene. Between the trimmed V and J ends, which lost 5 bases and 4 bases, there was a span of 7 bases. CDR3: CASSFIADTQYF. CDR3 nucleotides: TGTGCCAGCAGTTTCATAGCAGATACGCAGTATTTT.

The V gene is TRBV30, the J gene TRBJ2-5; D is ambiguous. V was trimmed by 2 bases and J by 1 base, leaving 5 bases between them. CDR1 GTSNPN and CDR2 SVGIG come from the germline V gene (reference sequence). CDR3 size: 12 residues. As DNA, the CDR3 is TGTGCCTGGAGTTCGGGCCAAGAGACCCAGTACTTC. Residues: CAWSSGQETQYF.

This clone was found once. This chain uses TRBV28 with TRBJ2-2; D is perhaps TRBD1 (5 bases). Per germline, CDR1 MDHEN and CDR2 SYDVKM. The V end was cut by 3 bases, the J end by 2 bases, with 7 bases between. This CDR3 comprises 14 residues. The DNA of the CDR3 is TGTGCCAGCAGTTTCAGGGTTAACACCGGGGAGCTGTTTTTT. Its translation is CASSFRVNTGELFF.